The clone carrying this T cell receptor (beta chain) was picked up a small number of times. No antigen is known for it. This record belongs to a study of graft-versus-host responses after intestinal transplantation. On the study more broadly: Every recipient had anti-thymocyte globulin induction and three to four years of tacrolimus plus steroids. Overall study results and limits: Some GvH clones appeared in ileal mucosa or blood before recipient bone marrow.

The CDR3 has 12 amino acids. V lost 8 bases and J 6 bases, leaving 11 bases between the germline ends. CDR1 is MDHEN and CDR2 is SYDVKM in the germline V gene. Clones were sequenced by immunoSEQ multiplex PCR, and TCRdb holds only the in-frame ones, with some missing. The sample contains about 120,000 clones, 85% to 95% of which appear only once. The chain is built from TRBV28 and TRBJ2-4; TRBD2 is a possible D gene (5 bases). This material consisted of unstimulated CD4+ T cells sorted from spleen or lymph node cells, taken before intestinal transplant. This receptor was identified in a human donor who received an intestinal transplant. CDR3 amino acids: CASRDSGNIQYF. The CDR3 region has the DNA TGTGCCAGCCGGGATTCGGGAAACATTCAGTACTTC.